One and the same sample provided the 3 T cell receptor beta chains below, sequenced in a study of blood T cell repertoires in COVID-19. TCRdb's copy holds only in-frame clones and misses some; the assay was immunoSEQ multiplex PCR. The sample records about 200,000 clones, approximately 84% being singletons. Sequencing was carried out using peripheral blood. The receptor source for this set is a woman of 80 years or more with acute or convalescent COVID-19.

The chain combines TRBV5-1 with TRBJ2-1; TRBD2 matches 11 bases. Germline CDR1 SGHRS, CDR2 YFSETQ. V lost 0 bases, J lost 4 bases, and 12 bases stayed unmatched. This CDR3 contains 19 residues. CDR3 coding DNA: TGCGCCAGCAGCTTGGTGTCCCGACTAGCGGGATGGGTATACAATGAGCAGTTCTTC. Translation: CASSLVSRLAGWVYNEQFF.

V gene TRBV6-5 combines with J gene TRBJ2-3; D ambiguous. Deletions cut 0 bases from V and 4 bases from J, with 8 bases between. Germline V CDR1 and CDR2: MNHEY, SVGAGI. The CDR3 length is 14 residues. The CDR3 loop reads CASSYSFGPDTQYF. CDR3 sequence (DNA): TGTGCCAGCAGTTACTCGTTTGGGCCAGATACGCAGTATTTT.

The chain employs TRBV7-8 and TRBJ2-7, with 7 bases lining up with TRBD1. The CDR3 has 12 amino acids. The germline gives CDR1 SGHVS, CDR2 FQNEAQ. V gave up 5 bases and J gave up 9 bases; unmatched junction bases: 7. Here the CDR3 DNA reads TGTGCCAGCAGCCTTCCCCCAGGGGGGCAGTACTTC. Encoded protein: CASSLPPGGQYF.